These 10 T cell receptor beta chains originate from one sample sequenced in a study of shared clonotypes between healthy human individuals. Method: immunoSEQ multiplex PCR; TCRdb's copy keeps in-frame clones and lacks some. Here the sample spans roughly 1,500,000 clones, around 98.5% being singletons. Sequencing used naive CD4+ T cells sorted from blood. Regarding subset: CD45RA+ positively selected. These receptors came from a man aged 25 to 40 in good health.

V is TRBV11-2 and J is TRBJ2-2; D is unclear. Germline assignment: CDR1 SGHAT and CDR2 FQNNGV. This CDR3 has 14 residues. The germline V and J ends were trimmed by 5 bases and 6 bases, with 13 bases remaining between them. The CDR3 DNA is TGTGCCAGCAGCCCCCTAAGAGGTGCCGGGGAGCTGTTTTTT. Its translation: CASSPLRGAGELFF.

CDR3 amino acids: CASSPRGIADTQYF. In nucleotides, the CDR3 is TGTGCCAGCTCACCCCGAGGGATTGCAGATACGCAGTATTTT. This rearrangement joins TRBV18 to TRBJ2-3; weak D call: TRBD2 (5 bases). CDR1 KGHSH and CDR2 LQKENI come from the germline V gene. The CDR3 runs to 14 residues. Between the trimmed V and J ends, which lost 3 bases and 4 bases, there was a span of 11 bases.

CDR3 loop: CASSFTRQETQYF. CDR3 nucleotides: TGTGCCAGCAGCTTTACCAGACAAGAGACCCAGTACTTC. The chain is built from TRBV11-3 and TRBJ2-5, with D unclear. There are 13 residues in the CDR3. The ends were cut back, 3 bases at V and 2 bases at J, with 7 bases in the middle. The germline V gene has CDR1 SGHNT and CDR2 YENEEA. The variable domain in full, completed from reference TRBV11-3 and TRBJ2-5, reads EAGVVQSPRYKIIEKKQPVAFWCNPISGHNTLYWYLQNLGQGPELLIRYENEEAVDDSQLPKDRFSAERLKGVDSTLKIQPAELGDSAVYLCASSFTRQETQYFGPGTRLLVL.

The chain couples TRBV6-5 to TRBJ2-7; perhaps TRBD1 as D (6 bases). The V and J ends lost 6 bases and 6 bases respectively, with 15 bases between them. CDR3 length: 13 amino acids. The germline gives CDR1 MNHEY, CDR2 SVGAGI. The CDR3 coding sequence is TGTGCCAGCAGGGAAGGGTCAGGGGCCGAGCAGTACTTC. Encoded protein: CASREGSGAEQYF.

As concerns this clone: Other DNA sequences in this sample translate to the same CDR3. This chain joins TRBV7-9 and TRBJ2-5; D gene uncertain. This CDR3 contains 14 residues. In germline, CDR1 is SEHNR, CDR2 FQNEAQ (reference sequence). Trimming cost V 0 bases and J 1 base, with 6 bases left between them. Written as DNA, the CDR3 is TGTGCCAGCAGCTTAGCCGGCAGCCAAGAGACCCAGTACTTC. Protein product: CASSLAGSQETQYF.

CDR3 bases: TGTGCCAGCTCCGGGACTAGCGGGAGGGCCGCTCGAGAGACCCAGTACTTC. It specifies CASSGTSGRAARETQYF. The J gene is TRBJ2-5, the V gene TRBV18; 16 nucleotides match TRBD2. The germline V gene has CDR1 KGHSH and CDR2 LQKENI. The length of the CDR3 is 17 residues. The V gene end was trimmed by 6 bases and the J gene end by 4 bases; junction bases not matched to a gene: 8.

This rearrangement joins TRBV7-3 to TRBJ2-1; a weak D match, TRBD2 (6 bases). The length of the CDR3 is 15 residues. V was shortened by 2 bases and J by 1 base, with 9 bases between the two germline ends. Germline V gene lookup returns CDR1 SGHTA and CDR2 FQGTGA. The CDR3 is CASSLGGASYNEQFF. CDR3 DNA: TGTGCCAGCAGCTTAGGCGGGGCTTCCTACAATGAGCAGTTCTTC.

The rearrangement joins TRBV7-8 to TRBJ2-1, with 11 bases matching TRBD2. The CDR3 loop spans 16 amino acids. Germline V gene lookup returns CDR1 SGHVS and CDR2 FQNEAQ. V was pared by 2 bases and J by 8 bases, with 8 bases of the junction left unmatched. For the CDR3, the DNA is TGTGCCAGCAGCTTAATGCCTAGCGGGAGGAACTATGAGCAGTTCTTC. Translated: CASSLMPSGRNYEQFF.

This rearrangement joins TRBV5-1 to TRBJ1-3; D unresolved. Germline-derived CDR1 and CDR2 are SGHRS and YFSETQ. CDR3 length equals 16 residues. V shed 0 bases and J shed 0 bases, with 10 bases lying between them. CDR3 loop: CASSLGHQSSGNTIYF. In DNA form, the CDR3 reads TGCGCCAGCAGCTTGGGACACCAGAGCTCTGGAAACACCATATATTTT.

The chain joins TRBV28 to TRBJ1-5; TRBD1 matches at 7 bases. The CDR3 extends over 14 amino acids. CDR1 and CDR2 from the germline V gene are MDHEN and SYDVKM. J lost 5 bases, V lost 3 bases, and 4 bases had no gene match. The CDR3 DNA sequence: TGTGCCAGCAGTTTTGGGACAGATTATCAGCCCCAGCATTTT. This translates into CASSFGTDYQPQHF.